The 24 T cell receptor beta chains presented below share a single source sample, sequenced in a study of identical twins. TCRdb reprocessed the 5' RACE reads with MiXCR, giving one entry per CDR3 protein. The data show about 470,000 distinct CDR3 sequences, with approximately 25% seen just once and about 2.9% held by the top ten. This sample also appeared in a second study, on T cells expressing NK-cell markers.

Sequences were obtained from CD4+ T cells sorted from blood. These receptor sequences come from a woman under 30 in good health.

The chain carries TRBV20-1 and TRBJ1-3; D unresolved. Germline CDR1 is DFQATT and CDR2 is SNEGSKA (reference sequence). Trimming left V 0 bases short and J 5 bases short, with 8 bases between. The CDR3 length is 13 residues. CDR3 amino acids: CSARDADRNTIYF. The CDR3 nucleotides read TGCAGTGCTAGAGATGCCGATCGAAACACCATATATTTT.

The rearrangement joins TRBV5-1 to TRBJ2-5; the D is unclear. Germline CDR1 is SGHRS and CDR2 is YFSETQ. With 1 base removed from V and 5 bases from J, the gap between germline ends came to 18 bases. CDR3 size: 16 residues. The CDR3 sequence is CASSLFGNLERETQYF. The DNA of the CDR3 is TGCGCCAGCAGCTTGTTTGGGAATTTAGAAAGGGAGACCCAGTACTTC.

The chain is built from TRBV7-9 and TRBJ2-1, with 7 positions matching TRBD2. Germline V lookup: CDR1 SEHNR, CDR2 FQNEAQ (reference sequence). CDR3 length equals 15 residues. Trimming removed 7 bases from V and 4 bases from J; junction bases left unmatched: 10. The CDR3 is CASNGGTHLYNEQFF. The CDR3 DNA reads TGTGCCAGCAACGGGGGGACCCACCTTTACAATGAGCAGTTCTTC. The variable domain in full, completed from reference TRBV7-9 and TRBJ2-1, reads DTGVSQNPRHKITKRGQNVTFRCDPISEHNRLYWYRQTLGQGPEFLTYFQNEAQLEKSRLLSDRFSAERPKGSFSTLEIQRTEQGDSAMYLCASNGGTHLYNEQFFGPGTRLTVL.

This clonotype was recorded many times. The V gene is TRBV5-4, the J gene TRBJ2-5, with D possibly matching TRBD1 (6 bases). CDR3 length: 14 amino acids. The germline gives CDR1 SGHNT, CDR2 YYREEE (reference sequence). The germline V and J ends were trimmed by 1 base and 5 bases, with 12 bases remaining between them. CDR3 region: CASSLSRQDETQYF. DNA of the CDR3: TGTGCCAGCAGCTTGTCCCGACAGGATGAGACCCAGTACTTC.

The rearrangement uses TRBV5-1 and TRBJ1-3, with D uncertain. CDR3 length: 14 residues. V was clipped by 0 bases and J by 2 bases, with 6 bases between them. Germline V gene lookup returns CDR1 SGHRS and CDR2 YFSETQ. CDR3 amino acids: CASSLASAGNTIYF. In DNA, the CDR3 is TGCGCCAGCAGCTTGGCCTCGGCTGGAAACACCATATATTTT. The whole variable domain, remainder taken from reference TRBV5-1 and TRBJ1-3, is KAGVTQTPRYLIKTRGQQVTLSCSPISGHRSVSWYQQTPGQGLQFLFEYFSETQRNKGNFPGRFSGRQFSNSRSEMNVSTLELGDSALYLCASSLASAGNTIYFGEGSWLTVV.

This clonotype was detected a few times. The genes are TRBV20-1 and TRBJ2-1; D not certain. V lost 5 bases, J lost 8 bases, and 13 bases lay in between. CDR1 and CDR2 from the germline V gene are DFQATT and SNEGSKA (reference sequence). This CDR3 spans 12 amino acids. Here the CDR3 reads CSALSSGDEQFF. CDR3 nucleotide sequence: TGCAGTGCTCTCTCAAGTGGGGATGAGCAGTTCTTC.

The chain carries TRBV3-1 and TRBJ2-3; 8 bases agree with TRBD1. The length of the CDR3 is 16 residues. Per the germline V gene, CDR1 is LGHDT and CDR2 is YNNKEL (reference sequence). With V trimmed by 0 bases and J by 3 bases, 5 bases remained unmatched. The CDR3 reads CASSQDLGQGTDTQYF. CDR3 coding DNA: TGTGCCAGCAGCCAAGATCTCGGACAGGGAACAGATACGCAGTATTTT.

The gene calls are TRBV6-5 and TRBJ2-5; D perhaps matches TRBD2 (5 bases). The CDR3 runs to 17 residues. Germline V gene lookup returns CDR1 MNHEY and CDR2 SVGAGI. Trimming pared 0 bases from V and 2 bases from J, leaving 16 bases between. The DNA of the CDR3 is TGTGCCAGCAGTTACTCAGCCAGGACTTATTTACAAGAGACCCAGTACTTC. Its protein product is CASSYSARTYLQETQYF.

The rearrangement joins TRBV11-2 to TRBJ1-4, with 7 bases fitting TRBD1. CDR1 is SGHAT and CDR2 is FQNNGV in the germline V gene. V lost 5 bases to trimming and J lost 11 bases; unmatched junction nucleotides: 11. The CDR3 is made up of 14 amino acids. CDR3 coding DNA: TGTGCCAGCAGCCCCCGGACAGGTTACGAGAAACTGTTTTTT. Its translation is CASSPRTGYEKLFF.

This clonotype has just a few counts. The rearrangement joins TRBV5-1 to TRBJ1-2; 8 bases align to TRBD1. The ends lost 5 bases at V and 2 bases at J; junction bases unmatched: 2. Germline V gene lookup returns CDR1 SGHRS and CDR2 YFSETQ. CDR3 length: 13 amino acids. CDR3 protein: CASRTGGNYGYTF. CDR3 nucleotide sequence: TGCGCCAGCAGAACAGGGGGAAACTATGGCTACACCTTC.

This clonotype has more than one count but fewer than ten. The chain employs TRBV5-1 and TRBJ2-1, with 14 bases identical to TRBD2. V lost 6 bases to trimming and J lost 10 bases; unmatched junction nucleotides: 12. The CDR3 spans 16 residues. In germline, CDR1 is SGHRS, CDR2 YFSETQ. The CDR3 DNA reads TGCGCCAGCACCTCGGCGGGACTAGCGGGAGAGGGGGAGCAGTTCTTC. It is translated as CASTSAGLAGEGEQFF.

The rearrangement uses TRBV11-2 and TRBJ2-1; TRBD2 is a possible D gene (5 bases). The germline V gene encodes CDR1 SGHAT and CDR2 FQNNGV. The CDR3 spans 14 residues. Deletions cut 0 bases from V and 10 bases from J, with 13 bases between. CDR3 nucleotide sequence: TGTGCCAGCAGCTTAGAGTCCCGTTCGGGGGAGCAGTTCTTC. The encoded protein is CASSLESRSGEQFF. The full variable domain, completed using reference TRBV11-2 and TRBJ2-1, is EAGVAQSPRYKIIEKRQSVAFWCNPISGHATLYWYQQILGQGPKLLIQFQNNGVVDDSQLPKDRFSAERLKGVDSTLKIQPAKLEDSAVYLCASSLESRSGEQFFGPGTRLTVL.

This clonotype was detected only a few times. The chain is built from TRBV12-3 or TRBV12-4 and TRBJ2-1; the D gene could be TRBD1 or TRBD2 (6 bases each). Trimming cost V 6 bases and J 0 bases, with 9 bases left between them. CDR3 length: 14 amino acids. The CDR3 sequence is CASRGGSSYNEQFF. The CDR3 DNA reads as TGTGCCAGCAGAGGGGGGAGCTCCTACAATGAGCAGTTCTTC.

The chain uses TRBV7-9 and TRBJ2-2; either TRBD1 or TRBD2 may fit D (6 bases each). CDR3 length equals 16 residues. The germline V gene has CDR1 SEHNR and CDR2 FQNEAQ (reference sequence). Trimming stripped 5 bases from V and 0 bases from J, with 13 bases between. CDR3 in amino acids: CASSRRGAANTGELFF. The CDR3 DNA is TGTGCCAGCAGCCGGAGGGGGGCGGCGAACACCGGGGAGCTGTTTTTT.

This clonotype was observed a few times. This chain links TRBV7-2 with TRBJ2-2; 8 bases are a match to TRBD2. V shed 1 base, J shed 8 bases, and the junction held 3 bases outside the gene matches. Germline loops: CDR1 SGHTA, CDR2 FQGNSA. This CDR3 contains 14 residues. As DNA, the CDR3 is TGTGCCAGCAGCTTAGTGCGGGGGGAAGGGGAGCTGTTTTTT. Translated: CASSLVRGEGELFF.

This clonotype was counted a few times. The chain carries TRBV25-1 and TRBJ1-3, with unresolved D. Trimming left V 3 bases short and J 0 bases short, with 12 bases between. Germline CDR1 reads MGHDK; CDR2 reads SYGVNS. This CDR3 comprises 16 residues. The CDR3 DNA follows: TGTGCCAGCAGTGAGAGGGCAGAACCCTCTGGAAACACCATATATTTT. This encodes CASSERAEPSGNTIYF. Looking up the rest from reference TRBV25-1 and TRBJ1-3 gives the full variable domain: EADIYQTPRYLVIGTGKKITLECSQTMGHDKMYWYQQDPGMELHLIHYSYGVNSTEKGDLSSESTVSRIRTEHFPLTLESARPSHTSQYLCASSERAEPSGNTIYFGEGSWLTVV.

CDR3 coding DNA: TGTGCCAGCAGCCTCGGAACAGGGAGAAAAGCTTTCTTT. Translation gives CASSLGTGRKAFF. The V call is TRBV3-1, the J call TRBJ1-1; a weak D match, TRBD1 (6 bases). In germline, CDR1 is LGHDT, CDR2 YNNKEL (reference sequence). V was clipped by 4 bases and J by 9 bases, with 15 bases between them. The CDR3 consists of 13 residues.

This clonotype was seen more than once but under ten times. CDR3: CSALGTSGRGEQYF. The CDR3 region has the DNA TGCAGTGCTTTAGGGACTAGCGGGCGTGGCGAGCAGTACTTC. This chain uses TRBV20-1 with TRBJ2-7; 12 nucleotides align to TRBD2. Looked up from germline, CDR1 is DFQATT and CDR2 is SNEGSKA (reference sequence). The V and J ends lost 5 bases and 6 bases, in that order; junction bases with no gene match: 8. The CDR3 spans 14 residues.

This sequence joins TRBV20-1 and TRBJ2-1; 10 bases map to TRBD2. This CDR3 has 15 residues. V lost 5 bases to trimming and J lost 5 bases; unmatched junction nucleotides: 9. Germline V gene lookup returns CDR1 DFQATT and CDR2 SNEGSKA (reference sequence). The CDR3: CSAPALAGGNNEQFF. The CDR3, as DNA: TGCAGTGCTCCAGCTTTAGCGGGGGGTAACAATGAGCAGTTCTTC.

This rearrangement joins TRBV29-1 to TRBJ2-7, with a weak D call TRBD1 (6 bases). The length of the CDR3 is 12 residues. Germline CDR1 reads SQVTM; CDR2 reads ANQGSEA. V was shortened by 4 bases and J by 6 bases, with 13 bases between the two germline ends. This chain's CDR3 is CSVGRRGSEQYF. CDR3 DNA sequence: TGCAGCGTTGGTCGCAGGGGTAGCGAGCAGTACTTC.

This chain joins TRBV18 and TRBJ1-5; unclear D gene. V shed 5 bases and J shed 1 base, with 12 bases lying between them. Germline CDR1 KGHSH, CDR2 LQKENI. CDR3 length: 15 amino acids. DNA for the CDR3: TGTGCCAGCTCAGGTGGGATTATGAGCAATCAGCCCCAGCATTTT. It is translated as CASSGGIMSNQPQHF.

The gene calls are TRBV20-1 and TRBJ2-5; possible D gene TRBD1, 6 bases. This CDR3 has 13 amino acids. In germline, CDR1 is DFQATT, CDR2 SNEGSKA (reference sequence). Trimming took 6 bases from V and 5 from J, leaving 16 bases between them. CDR3 in DNA: TGCAGTGCCCCCGACAGGCTTCTCGAGACCCAGTACTTC. This gives the protein CSAPDRLLETQYF.

The J gene is TRBJ1-1, the V gene TRBV15, with 9 bases identical to TRBD1. In germline, CDR1 is LNHNV, CDR2 YYDKDF (reference sequence). This CDR3 region has 15 residues. With 3 bases clipped from V and 5 bases from J, the junction kept 7 bases outside the gene matches. CDR3: CATSRRGQGKTEAFF. CDR3 DNA: TGTGCCACCAGCAGGAGAGGACAGGGGAAGACTGAAGCTTTCTTT.

The gene calls are TRBV12-3 or TRBV12-4 and TRBJ2-3, with 12 bases aligning to TRBD2. V was clipped by 6 bases and J by 5 bases; unmatched bases: 3. The CDR3 is made up of 14 amino acids. CDR3 amino acids: CASRTTSGGDTQYF. The CDR3 bases are TGTGCCAGCAGGACGACTAGCGGGGGAGATACGCAGTATTTT.